Presented here are 31 T cell receptor beta chains from one specimen sequenced in a study of shared clonotypes between healthy human individuals. The method was immunoSEQ multiplex PCR; TCRdb's version includes in-frame clones alone and lacks a portion of them. The table includes around 700,000 clones, around 92% detected once. As defined, naive CD8 cells were CD45RO-negative and positively selected for CCR7, with terminally differentiated effector memory CD45RA+ cells excluded. Sequenced input: naive CD8+ T cells sorted from blood. The receptors come from a man younger than 40 in good health.

The chain combines TRBV5-1 with TRBJ1-5; D not certain. Germline CDR1 is SGHRS and CDR2 is YFSETQ. The ends were cut back, 0 bases at V and 8 bases at J, with 12 bases in the middle. The CDR3 spans 14 residues. The CDR3 protein is CASSLGPLDKPQHF. For the CDR3, the DNA is TGCGCCAGCAGCTTGGGGCCCCTGGATAAGCCCCAGCATTTT.

The V gene is TRBV29-1, the J gene TRBJ2-2; TRBD1 matches 9 bases. After removal of 4 bases from V and 2 bases from J, the junction contained 5 bases not matched to a gene. Germline CDR1 and CDR2: SQVTM and ANQGSEA. The CDR3 runs to 15 residues. The CDR3, as DNA: TGCAGCGTTGCAGGGACAGGGATAAACACCGGGGAGCTGTTTTTT. This codes for CSVAGTGINTGELFF.

The V gene is TRBV5-4, the J gene TRBJ1-2; D possibly corresponds to TRBD1 (6 bases). From germline, CDR1 is SGHNT and CDR2 YYREEE (reference sequence). Trimming removed 4 bases at V and 0 bases at J, with 10 bases between. The CDR3 runs 14 residues. CDR3 in amino acids: CASSDRSSNYGYTF. The CDR3 nucleotides are TGTGCCAGCAGCGACAGGAGTTCTAACTATGGCTACACCTTC.

The chain couples TRBV10-2 to TRBJ2-3; 11 bases fit TRBD2. With V trimmed by 8 bases and J by 4 bases, 8 bases remained unmatched. Germline V gene sequence: CDR1 WSHSY, CDR2 SAAADI. The CDR3 runs to 15 residues. CDR3 region: CASQVAGGTADTQYF. The CDR3 nucleotides read TGCGCCAGCCAAGTAGCGGGAGGGACAGCAGATACGCAGTATTTT.

The V gene is TRBV6-1, the J gene TRBJ1-1, with unresolved D. CDR1 and CDR2 (germline): MNHNS, SASEGT. The CDR3 totals 13 residues. V lost 6 bases and J 0 bases, leaving 8 bases between the germline ends. In DNA, the CDR3 is TGTGCCAGCAGCGCGGGAATGAACACTGAAGCTTTCTTT. Translation: CASSAGMNTEAFF.

The chain combines TRBV27 with TRBJ1-1; TRBD1 matches at 7 bases. Germline loops: CDR1 MNHEY, CDR2 SMNVEV (reference sequence). Trimming took 2 bases from V and 7 from J; bases not matched to a gene: 4. CDR3 length: 13 amino acids. Here the CDR3 DNA reads TGTGCCAGCAGTTTAGGCAGGGGGAGTGAAGCTTTCTTT. Translated: CASSLGRGSEAFF.

This rearrangement joins TRBV27 to TRBJ2-5, with D unclear. V was trimmed by 8 bases and J by 0 bases, leaving 4 bases between them. Germline CDR1 and CDR2: MNHEY and SMNVEV (reference sequence). The CDR3 extends over 11 amino acids. This CDR3 reads CASGYQETQYF. The CDR3 region has the DNA TGTGCCAGCGGATACCAAGAGACCCAGTACTTC.

The chain has TRBV9 and TRBJ2-5; TRBD1 agrees at 7 bases. CDR3 length: 14 residues. Per the germline V gene, CDR1 is SGDLS and CDR2 is YYNGEE. The ends lost 3 bases at V and 1 base at J; junction bases unmatched: 3. The CDR3 region has the DNA TGTGCCAGCAGCGAGACAGGGACCCAAGAGACCCAGTACTTC. Amino acids: CASSETGTQETQYF.

The chain employs TRBV4-2 and TRBJ2-7, with 9 bases fitting TRBD2. Germline loops: CDR1 LGHNA, CDR2 YNFKEQ. The CDR3 runs 16 residues. Trimming removed 0 bases from V and 1 base from J; junction bases left unmatched: 4. CDR3 bases: TGTGCCAGCAGCCAAGAAGATGCGGGAGGGTCCTACGAGCAGTACTTC. Translation gives CASSQEDAGGSYEQYF.

This clone was observed a handful of times. The rearrangement links TRBV7-6 to TRBJ2-1; no clear D gene. The V gene lost 1 base and the J gene lost 3 bases, with 4 bases spanning the gap. The germline CDR1 and CDR2 sequences are SGHVS and FNYEAQ. The CDR3 contains 13 residues. The CDR3 loop is CASSLGDYNEQFF. CDR3 DNA: TGTGCCAGCAGCTTAGGGGACTACAATGAGCAGTTCTTC.

Note on this clone: This likely reflects a read error, since a far larger clone is one base away. Other DNA sequences in this specimen translate into the identical CDR3. The chain links TRBV28 to TRBJ2-7; D uncertain. The V and J ends lost 1 base and 4 bases respectively, with 2 bases between them. Germline CDR1 is MDHEN and CDR2 is SYDVKM. The CDR3 is 11 residues long. CDR3 sequence: CASSLYYEQYF. CDR3 DNA: TGTGCCAGCAGTTTATATTACGAGCAGTACTTC.

V and J are TRBV7-9 and TRBJ2-5; TRBD1 matches 7 bases. The CDR3 contains 15 residues. V was clipped by 7 bases and J by 1 base; unmatched bases: 9. Per the germline V gene, CDR1 is SEHNR and CDR2 is FQNEAQ (reference sequence). CDR3 loop: CASNHRDRGQETQYF. The CDR3 nucleotides are TGTGCCAGCAACCACCGGGACAGAGGCCAAGAGACCCAGTACTTC.

V and J are TRBV27 and TRBJ2-1, with 8 bases identical to TRBD2. Trimming took 7 bases from V and 3 from J; bases not matched to a gene: 5. From germline, CDR1 is MNHEY and CDR2 SMNVEV (reference sequence). The CDR3 covers 14 residues. The CDR3 coding sequence is TGTGCCAGCAAAGCGGGAGTTTACTACAATGAGCAGTTCTTC. Encoded protein: CASKAGVYYNEQFF.

This clone is a singleton in its sample. The rearrangement joins TRBV9 to TRBJ2-7; a weak D match, TRBD1 (8 bases). The CDR3 runs to 12 residues. Trimming removed 4 bases at V and 6 bases at J, with 11 bases between. Germline V lookup: CDR1 SGDLS, CDR2 YYNGEE. The CDR3: CASSTGGGEQYF. As DNA, the CDR3 is TGTGCCAGCAGCACAGGGGGGGGCGAGCAGTACTTC.

This sequence joins TRBV27 and TRBJ1-5; 12 bases match TRBD1. V was pared by 8 bases and J by 1 base, with 3 bases of the junction left unmatched. Germline V gives CDR1 MNHEY, CDR2 SMNVEV (reference sequence). The CDR3 is 15 residues long. CDR3 loop: CASGDRGQSNQPQHF. The CDR3, as DNA: TGTGCCAGCGGGGACAGGGGGCAAAGCAATCAGCCCCAGCATTTT.

Note on this clone: At one of its ends the junction is not consistent with the germline gene, which may arise from a read error. V is TRBV18 and J is TRBJ1-1; 9 nucleotides line up with TRBD1. This CDR3 is 14 amino acids long. Per the germline V gene, CDR1 is KGHSH and CDR2 is LQKENI. The CDR3, as DNA: TGTGCCAACTCACCACTCGACAGGGGGGCTGAAGCTTTCTTT. Translated: CANSPLDRGAEAFF.

This chain uses TRBV6-5 with TRBJ2-5; the D gene is possibly TRBD1 (5 bases). The CDR3 runs to 15 residues. Germline values: CDR1 MNHEY, CDR2 SVGAGI. V gave up 4 bases and J gave up 5 bases, with 17 bases separating them. CDR3 amino acids: CASSSTQGLGETQYF. The CDR3 region has the DNA TGTGCCAGCAGTTCTACCCAGGGTTTGGGGGAGACCCAGTACTTC.

This clone was recorded only once. The chain links TRBV4-3 to TRBJ2-7; D gene uncertain. Trimming left V 1 base short and J 5 bases short, with 12 bases between. This CDR3 has 14 residues. Germline lookup yields CDR1 LGHNA and CDR2 YSLEER. CDR3 sequence reads: CASSQGRGRDEQYF. The CDR3 coding sequence is TGCGCCAGCAGCCAAGGCAGAGGTCGTGACGAGCAGTACTTC.

Only one count was recorded for this clone. The chain uses TRBV27 and TRBJ2-7; 13 nucleotides line up with TRBD2. V shed 6 bases, J shed 6 bases, and the junction held 5 bases outside the gene matches. The V gene's germline CDR1 is MNHEY and CDR2 SMNVEV (reference sequence). This CDR3 spans 14 amino acids. The CDR3 DNA reads as TGTGCCAGCAGACCGGGACTAGCGGGACGCGAGCAGTACTTC. Residues: CASRPGLAGREQYF.

This sequence joins TRBV7-9 and TRBJ1-1; D is undetermined. Germline CDR1 SEHNR, CDR2 FQNEAQ (reference sequence). V lost 5 bases to trimming and J lost 1 base, with 11 bases between them. The CDR3 sequence is 14 residues long. DNA of the CDR3: TGTGCCAGCAGCGCCTCCCGAGGGAACACTGAAGCTTTCTTT. Protein product: CASSASRGNTEAFF.

The J gene is TRBJ2-7, the V gene TRBV15; maybe TRBD2 (5 bases). CDR1 LNHNV and CDR2 YYDKDF come from the germline V gene (reference sequence). Trimming removed 2 bases at V and 2 bases at J, with 13 bases between. CDR3 length equals 15 residues. The CDR3 region is CATSRPSTAAYEQYF. The CDR3 DNA sequence: TGTGCCACCAGCAGACCTTCTACAGCGGCCTACGAGCAGTACTTC.

The chain recombines TRBV11-1 with TRBJ2-1; 10 bases align to TRBD2. The germline V gene has CDR1 SGHAT and CDR2 FQDESV (reference sequence). The J segment lost 2 bases and the V segment lost 6 bases, leaving 4 bases of the junction unmatched. This CDR3 comprises 15 residues. The CDR3 coding sequence is TGTGCCAGCAGTTCACTAGCGGGACCCTACAATGAGCAGTTCTTC. Translated: CASSSLAGPYNEQFF.

The genes are TRBV7-9 and TRBJ2-1; D not resolved. This CDR3 spans 18 amino acids. V was pared by 4 bases and J by 8 bases, with 27 bases between. Germline V CDR1 and CDR2: SEHNR, FQNEAQ (reference sequence). The CDR3, as DNA: TGTGCCAGCAGCTCCGGCCTGGTCTCGGCGGAAGTTTACTATGAGCAGTTCTTC. Encoded protein: CASSSGLVSAEVYYEQFF.

The genes are TRBV29-1 and TRBJ2-7; tentatively, D is TRBD2 (5 bases). The CDR3 has 11 residues. V was trimmed by 7 bases and J by 3 bases, leaving 10 bases between them. Germline V gene sequence: CDR1 SQVTM, CDR2 ANQGSEA. The CDR3 region is CSAGELYEQYF. CDR3 nucleotide sequence: TGCAGCGCTGGGGAGCTCTACGAGCAGTACTTC.

CDR3 in amino acids: CASSQDLPGLAAYNEQFF. DNA for the CDR3: TGCGCCAGCAGCCAAGATCTACCGGGACTAGCGGCTTACAATGAGCAGTTCTTC. The rearrangement uses TRBV4-3 and TRBJ2-1; the match to TRBD2 covers 11 bases. Per the germline V gene, CDR1 is LGHNA and CDR2 is YSLEER. With V trimmed by 0 bases and J by 4 bases, 8 bases remained unmatched. This CDR3 is built from 18 residues.

There are a few counts of this clone. Other DNA sequences in the sample encode the same CDR3. The chain is built from TRBV7-9 and TRBJ2-7; the D gene is possibly TRBD2 (5 bases). V lost 5 bases, J lost 4 bases, and 9 bases lay in between. CDR1 and CDR2 (germline): SEHNR, FQNEAQ (reference sequence). This CDR3 contains 12 residues. In DNA form, the CDR3 reads TGTGCCAGCAGCCCGGGGTATTACGAGCAGTACTTC. Translation gives CASSPGYYEQYF.

As for this clone: This may arise from a read error, as a much more abundant clone is one base away. The chain joins TRBV6-5 to TRBJ2-2; D is ambiguous. V lost 7 bases to trimming and J lost 1 base, with 1 base between them. Germline-derived CDR1 and CDR2 are MNHEY and SVGAGI. The CDR3 contains 11 residues. CDR3 in amino acids: CASMNTGELFF. CDR3 DNA: TGTGCCAGCATGAACACCGGGGAGCTGTTTTTT.

CDR3 coding DNA: TGTGCCGGCGAACAGGGTTTGTCTCGATTCTTC. The encoded protein is CAGEQGLSRFF. The chain recombines TRBV6-1 with TRBJ2-1; D is perhaps TRBD1 (6 bases). The CDR3 length is 11 residues. The V gene's germline CDR1 is MNHNS and CDR2 SASEGT. Between the trimmed V and J ends, which lost 11 bases and 16 bases, there was a span of 21 bases.

J is TRBJ2-2 and V is TRBV6-5, with D unclear. Trimming cost V 7 bases and J 1 base, with 7 bases left between them. The CDR3 consists of 13 residues. Germline-derived CDR1 and CDR2 are MNHEY and SVGAGI. CDR3: CASIPVNTGELFF. The CDR3 DNA reads TGTGCCAGCATACCAGTGAACACCGGGGAGCTGTTTTTT.

CDR3 bases: TGTGCCAGCAGCGTAGTGGGTAGCGGGAGAAACACCGGGGAGCTGTTTTTT. Translating gives CASSVVGSGRNTGELFF. The gene calls are TRBV9 and TRBJ2-2; TRBD2 aligns across 9 bases. The V gene end was trimmed by 0 bases and the J gene end by 2 bases; junction bases not matched to a gene: 5. The CDR3 has 17 amino acids. The germline V gene encodes CDR1 SGDLS and CDR2 YYNGEE.

J is TRBJ1-2 and V is TRBV29-1, with 9 bases lining up with TRBD1. CDR1 and CDR2 from the germline V gene are SQVTM and ANQGSEA. V gave up 6 bases and J gave up 3 bases; unmatched junction bases: 5. The CDR3 loop spans 13 amino acids. The chain's CDR3 is CSVRDRDDYGYTF. DNA for the CDR3: TGCAGCGTAAGGGACAGGGACGACTATGGCTACACCTTC.